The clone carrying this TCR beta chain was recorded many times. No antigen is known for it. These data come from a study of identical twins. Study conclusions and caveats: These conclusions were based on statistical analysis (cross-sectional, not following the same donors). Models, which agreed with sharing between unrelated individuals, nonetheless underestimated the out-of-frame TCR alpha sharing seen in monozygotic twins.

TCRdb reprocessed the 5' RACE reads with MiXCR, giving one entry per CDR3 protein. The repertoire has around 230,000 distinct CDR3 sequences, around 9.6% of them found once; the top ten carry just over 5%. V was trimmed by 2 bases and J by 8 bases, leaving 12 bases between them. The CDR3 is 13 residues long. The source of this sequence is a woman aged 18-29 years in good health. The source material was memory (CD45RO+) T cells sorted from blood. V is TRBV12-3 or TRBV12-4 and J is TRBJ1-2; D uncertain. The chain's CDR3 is CASSLIAGVGYTF. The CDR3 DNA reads TGTGCCAGCAGTTTAATCGCGGGCGTGGGCTACACCTTC.